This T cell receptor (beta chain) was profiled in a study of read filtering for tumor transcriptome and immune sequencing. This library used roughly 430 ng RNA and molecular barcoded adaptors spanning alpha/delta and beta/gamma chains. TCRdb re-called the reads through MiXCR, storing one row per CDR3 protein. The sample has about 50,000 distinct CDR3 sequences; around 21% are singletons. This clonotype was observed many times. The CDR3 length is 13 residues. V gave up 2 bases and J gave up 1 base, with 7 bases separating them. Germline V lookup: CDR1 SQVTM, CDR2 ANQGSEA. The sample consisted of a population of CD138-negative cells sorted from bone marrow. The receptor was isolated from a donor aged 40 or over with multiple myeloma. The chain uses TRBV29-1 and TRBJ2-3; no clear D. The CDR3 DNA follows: TGCAGCGTTGAATTGAGCGGCACAGATACGCAGTATTTT. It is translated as CSVELSGTDTQYF.